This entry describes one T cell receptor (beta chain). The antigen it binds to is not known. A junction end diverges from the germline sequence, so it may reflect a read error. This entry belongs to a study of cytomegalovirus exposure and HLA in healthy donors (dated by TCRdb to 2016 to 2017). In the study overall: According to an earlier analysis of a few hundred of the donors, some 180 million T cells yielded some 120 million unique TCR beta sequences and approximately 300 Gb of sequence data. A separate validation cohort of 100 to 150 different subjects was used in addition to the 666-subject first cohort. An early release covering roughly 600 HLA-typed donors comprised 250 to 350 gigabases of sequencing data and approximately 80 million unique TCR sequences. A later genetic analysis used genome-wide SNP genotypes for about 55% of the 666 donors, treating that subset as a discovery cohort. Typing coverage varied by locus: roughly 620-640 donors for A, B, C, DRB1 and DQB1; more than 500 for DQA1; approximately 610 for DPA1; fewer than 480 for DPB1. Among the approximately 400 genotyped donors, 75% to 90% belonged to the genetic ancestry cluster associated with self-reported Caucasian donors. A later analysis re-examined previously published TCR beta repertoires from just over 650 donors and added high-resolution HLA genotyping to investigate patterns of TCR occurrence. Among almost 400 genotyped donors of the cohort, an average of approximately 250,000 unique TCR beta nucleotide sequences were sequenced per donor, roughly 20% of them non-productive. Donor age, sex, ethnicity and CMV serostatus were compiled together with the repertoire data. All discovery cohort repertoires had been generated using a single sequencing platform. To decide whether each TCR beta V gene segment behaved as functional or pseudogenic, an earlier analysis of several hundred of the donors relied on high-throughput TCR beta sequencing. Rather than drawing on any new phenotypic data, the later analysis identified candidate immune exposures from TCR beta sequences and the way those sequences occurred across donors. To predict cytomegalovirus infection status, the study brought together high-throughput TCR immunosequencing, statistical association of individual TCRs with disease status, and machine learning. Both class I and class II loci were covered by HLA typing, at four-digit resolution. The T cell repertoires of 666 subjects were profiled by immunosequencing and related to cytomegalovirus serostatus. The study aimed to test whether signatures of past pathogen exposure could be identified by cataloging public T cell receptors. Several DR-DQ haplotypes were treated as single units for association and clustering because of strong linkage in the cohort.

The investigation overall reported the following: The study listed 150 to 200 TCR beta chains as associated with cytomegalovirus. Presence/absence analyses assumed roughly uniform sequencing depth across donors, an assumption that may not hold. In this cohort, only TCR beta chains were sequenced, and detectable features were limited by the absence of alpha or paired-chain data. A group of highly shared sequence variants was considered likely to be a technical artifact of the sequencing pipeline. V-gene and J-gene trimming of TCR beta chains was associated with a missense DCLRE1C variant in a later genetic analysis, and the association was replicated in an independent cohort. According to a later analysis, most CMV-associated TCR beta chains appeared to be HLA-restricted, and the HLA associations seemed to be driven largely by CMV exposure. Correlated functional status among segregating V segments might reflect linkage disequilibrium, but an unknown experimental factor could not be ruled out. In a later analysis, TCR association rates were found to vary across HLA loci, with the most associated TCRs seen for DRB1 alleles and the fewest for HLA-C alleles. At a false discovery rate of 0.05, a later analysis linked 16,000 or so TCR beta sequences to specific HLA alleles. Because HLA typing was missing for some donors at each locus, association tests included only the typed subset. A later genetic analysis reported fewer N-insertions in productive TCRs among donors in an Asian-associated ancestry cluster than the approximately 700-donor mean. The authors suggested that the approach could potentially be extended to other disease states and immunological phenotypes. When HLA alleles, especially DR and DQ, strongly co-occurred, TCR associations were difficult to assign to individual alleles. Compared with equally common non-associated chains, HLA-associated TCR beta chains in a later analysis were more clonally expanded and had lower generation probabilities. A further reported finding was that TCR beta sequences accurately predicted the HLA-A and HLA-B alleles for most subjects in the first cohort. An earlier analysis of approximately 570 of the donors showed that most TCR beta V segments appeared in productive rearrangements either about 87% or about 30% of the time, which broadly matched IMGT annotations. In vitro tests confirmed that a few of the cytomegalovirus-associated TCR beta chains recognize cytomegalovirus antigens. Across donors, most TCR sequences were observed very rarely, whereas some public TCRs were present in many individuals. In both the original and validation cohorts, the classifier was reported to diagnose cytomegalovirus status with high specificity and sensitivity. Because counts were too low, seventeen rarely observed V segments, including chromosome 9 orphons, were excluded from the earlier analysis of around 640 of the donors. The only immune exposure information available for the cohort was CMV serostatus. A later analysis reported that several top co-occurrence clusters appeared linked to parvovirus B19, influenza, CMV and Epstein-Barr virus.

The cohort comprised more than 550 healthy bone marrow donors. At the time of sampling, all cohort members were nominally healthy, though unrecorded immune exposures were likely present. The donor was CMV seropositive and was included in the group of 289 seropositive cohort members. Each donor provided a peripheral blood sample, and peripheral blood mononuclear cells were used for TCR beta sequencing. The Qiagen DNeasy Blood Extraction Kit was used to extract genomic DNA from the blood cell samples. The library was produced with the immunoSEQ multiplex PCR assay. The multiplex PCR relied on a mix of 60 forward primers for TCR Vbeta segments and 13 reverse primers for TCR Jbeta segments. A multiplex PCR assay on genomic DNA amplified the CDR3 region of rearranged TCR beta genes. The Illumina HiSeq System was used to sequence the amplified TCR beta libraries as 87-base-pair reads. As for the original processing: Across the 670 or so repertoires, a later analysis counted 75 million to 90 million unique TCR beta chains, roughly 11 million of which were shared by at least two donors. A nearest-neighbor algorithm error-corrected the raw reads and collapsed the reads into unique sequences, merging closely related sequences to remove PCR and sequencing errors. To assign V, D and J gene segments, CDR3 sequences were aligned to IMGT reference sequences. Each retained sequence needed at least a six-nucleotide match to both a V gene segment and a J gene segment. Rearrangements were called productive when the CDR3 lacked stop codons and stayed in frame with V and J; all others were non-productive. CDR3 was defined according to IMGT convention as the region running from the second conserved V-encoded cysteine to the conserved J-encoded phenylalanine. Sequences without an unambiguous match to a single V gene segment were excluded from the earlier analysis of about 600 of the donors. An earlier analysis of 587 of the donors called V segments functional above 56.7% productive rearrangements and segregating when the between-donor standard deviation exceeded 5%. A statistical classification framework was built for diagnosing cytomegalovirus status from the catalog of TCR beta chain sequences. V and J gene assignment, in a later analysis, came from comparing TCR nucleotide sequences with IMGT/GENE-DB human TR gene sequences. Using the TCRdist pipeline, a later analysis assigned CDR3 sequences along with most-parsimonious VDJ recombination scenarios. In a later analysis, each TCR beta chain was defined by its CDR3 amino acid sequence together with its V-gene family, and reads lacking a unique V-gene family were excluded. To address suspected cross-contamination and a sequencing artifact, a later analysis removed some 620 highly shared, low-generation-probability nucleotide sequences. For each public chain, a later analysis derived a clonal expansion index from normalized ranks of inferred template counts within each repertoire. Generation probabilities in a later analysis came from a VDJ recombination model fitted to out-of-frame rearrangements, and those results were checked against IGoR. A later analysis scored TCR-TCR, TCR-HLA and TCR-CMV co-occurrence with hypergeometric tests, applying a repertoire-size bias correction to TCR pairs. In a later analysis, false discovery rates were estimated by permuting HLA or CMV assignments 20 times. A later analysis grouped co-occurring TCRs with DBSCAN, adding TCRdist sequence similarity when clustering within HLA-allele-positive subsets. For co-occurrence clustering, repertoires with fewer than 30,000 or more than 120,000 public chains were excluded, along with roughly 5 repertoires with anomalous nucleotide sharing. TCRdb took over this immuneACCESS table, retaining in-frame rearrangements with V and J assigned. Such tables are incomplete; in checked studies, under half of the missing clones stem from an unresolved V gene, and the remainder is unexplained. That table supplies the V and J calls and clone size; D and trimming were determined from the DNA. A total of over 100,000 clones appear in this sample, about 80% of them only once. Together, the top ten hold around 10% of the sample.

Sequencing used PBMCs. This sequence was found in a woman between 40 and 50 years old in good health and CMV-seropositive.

The nucleotide sequence reads TGTGCCACCACCAGAGGACAGGGTGGTTTTTGGCCCCAGCATTTT. Translated, it reads CATTRGQGGFWPQHF. The rearrangement joined TRBV15 to TRBJ1-5; TRBD1 lines up with 8 middle nucleotides. The CDR3 spans 15 residues, from the cysteine through the phenylalanine. Left in the record is the CDR3 DNA by itself, 45 bases read in frame from the first base. CDR1 and CDR2 (LNHNV, YYDKDF) derive from the germline V gene (reference sequence).